The rows below give T cell receptor beta chains drawn from one sample of a study of blood T cell repertoires in COVID-19. TCRdb's table, derived via immunoSEQ multiplex PCR, lists solely in-frame clones and lacks some. The sample carries around 300,000 clones, about 89% recorded once. Source material: PBMCs or T cells enriched from blood (not recorded which). These receptors originate from a woman between 18 and 29 years old who had recovered from COVID-19. Each CDR3 is given with its conserved first and last residue. Each record gives: J gene, V gene, CDR3 protein.

>TRBJ2-2|TRBV30
CAWARLAGSGELFF
>TRBJ1-2|TRBV24-1
CATSDSGVGYTF
>TRBJ2-3|TRBV6-1
CASSEYDTQYF
>TRBJ2-2|TRBV13
CASSLNLDTGELFF
>TRBJ1-3|TRBV9
CASSFETGLNTIYF
>TRBJ1-2|TRBV3-1/TRBV3-2
CASSQDMTGRGSSYTF
>TRBJ2-1|TRBV5-4
CASSLELFAGGRTDEQFF
>TRBJ2-7|TRBV7-9
CASSLRQPYEQYF
>TRBJ2-2|TRBV5-1
CASSSGGQFLGELFF
>TRBJ2-7|TRBV7-8
CASSLAGEAGYEQYF
>TRBJ1-5|TRBV15
CATSRDFGDRRGKKHF
>TRBJ2-1|TRBV5-1
CASSPRDRGYGEQFF
>TRBJ1-2|TRBV24-1
CATSDRGLGYTF
>TRBJ1-2|TRBV19
CASSIAGASGYTF
>TRBJ2-7|TRBV28
CASSLTSGRWSSYEQYF
>TRBJ1-6|TRBV5-6
CASSLLTGGNYNSPLHF
>TRBJ2-1|TRBV7-9
CASSIQYGPYNEQFF